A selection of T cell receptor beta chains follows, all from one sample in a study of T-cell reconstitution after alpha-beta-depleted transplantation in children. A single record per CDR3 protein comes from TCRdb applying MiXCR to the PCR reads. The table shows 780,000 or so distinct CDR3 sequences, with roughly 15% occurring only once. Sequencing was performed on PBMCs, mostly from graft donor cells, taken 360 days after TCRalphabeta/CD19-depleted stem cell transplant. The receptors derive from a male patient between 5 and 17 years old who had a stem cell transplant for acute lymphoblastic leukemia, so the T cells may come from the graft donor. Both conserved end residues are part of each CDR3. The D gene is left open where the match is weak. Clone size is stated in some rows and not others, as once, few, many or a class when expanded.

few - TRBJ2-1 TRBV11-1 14 TGTGCCAGCACCCAAAGTCTGGTAGGCAATGAGCAGTTCTTC CASTQSLVGNEQFF
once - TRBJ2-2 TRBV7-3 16 TGTGCCAGCAGCTTTAAGGGTCGAGCGAACACCGGGGAGCTGTTTTTT CASSFKGRANTGELFF
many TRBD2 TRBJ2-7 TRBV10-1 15 TGCGCCAGCAGTGAGAGACTAGCGGGGACCTACGAGCAGTACTTC CASSERLAGTYEQYF
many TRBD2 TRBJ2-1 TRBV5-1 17 TGCGCCAGCAGCTTGGACGCGACTAGCGGGAGGAGGGTTGAGCAGTTCTTC CASSLDATSGRRVEQFF
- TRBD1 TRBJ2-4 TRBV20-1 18 TGCAGTGCTAGGGCCGGGACAGGGGCGGCTGTCGCCAAAAACATTCAGTACTTC CSARAGTGAAVAKNIQYF
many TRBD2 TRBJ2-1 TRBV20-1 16 TGCAGTGCTAGAGAGATAGGGACTAGCGACTACAATGAGCAGTTCTTC CSAREIGTSDYNEQFF
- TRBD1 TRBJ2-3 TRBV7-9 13 TGTGCCAGCAGGCGACAGGGGTATTATACGCAGTATTTT CASRRQGYYTQYF
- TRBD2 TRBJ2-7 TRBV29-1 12 TGCAGCGCCACTAGCGACTCCTACGAGCAGTACTTC CSATSDSYEQYF
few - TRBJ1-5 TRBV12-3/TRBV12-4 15 TGTGCCAGCAGCTGGGGTGAGGGCGGCAATCAGCCCCAGCATTTT CASSWGEGGNQPQHF
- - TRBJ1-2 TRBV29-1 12 TGCAGCGTTAGCTACTCTAACTATGGCTGCACCTTC CSVSYSNYGCTF
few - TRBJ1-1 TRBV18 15 TGTGCCAGCTCACCTTTTCTGGACAGGAACACTGAAGCTTTCTTT CASSPFLDRNTEAFF
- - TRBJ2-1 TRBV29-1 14 TGCAGCGCGCTGCGTCTGGGGTGGGACAATGAGCAGTTCTTC CSALRLGWDNEQFF
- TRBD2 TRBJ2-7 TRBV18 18 TGTGCCAGCTCACCACCTCTTTTATTAACTAGCGGGGCCTACGAGCAGTACTTC CASSPPLLLTSGAYEQYF
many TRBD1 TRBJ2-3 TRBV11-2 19 TGTGCCAGCAGCTTAGTCCTGACAGGGGGCTTCCCCGTCACAGATACGCAGTATTTT CASSLVLTGGFPVTDTQYF
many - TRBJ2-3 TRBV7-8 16 TGTGCCAGCAGCTTAGCGAGACTGGCGTTCACAGATACGCAGTATTTT CASSLARLAFTDTQYF
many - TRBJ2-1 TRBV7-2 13 TGCGCCAGCAGCTTGGCCGGGGACAATGAGCAGTTCTTC CASSLAGDNEQFF
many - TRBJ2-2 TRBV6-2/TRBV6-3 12 TGTGCCAGCAGCGAGCGGACCGGGGAGCTGTTTTTT CASSERTGELFF
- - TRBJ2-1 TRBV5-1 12 TGCGCCAGCAGCTTGGCCCACTATGAGCAGTTCTTC CASSLAHYEQFF
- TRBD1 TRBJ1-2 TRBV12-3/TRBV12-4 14 TGTGCCAGCAACCCCCCAGGGGGTAACTATGGCTACACCTTC CASNPPGGNYGYTF
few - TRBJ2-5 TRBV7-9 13 TGTGCCAGCAGCCCACTGGTAAAAGAGACCCAGTACTTC CASSPLVKETQYF
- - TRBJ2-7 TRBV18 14 TGTGCCAGCTCACCGGTACAGGTTACCTACGAGCAGTACTTC CASSPVQVTYEQYF
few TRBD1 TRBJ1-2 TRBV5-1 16 TGCGCCAGCAGCTTGTGGAACCGGGGACAGGGCGATGGCTACACCTTC CASSLWNRGQGDGYTF
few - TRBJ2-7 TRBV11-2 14 TGTGCCAGCAGCTTTCACACAGGGTCCTACGAGCAGTACTTC CASSFHTGSYEQYF
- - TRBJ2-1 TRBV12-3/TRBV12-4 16 TGTGCCAGCAGTGAAAGCGGCGATAGCTCCTACAATGAGCAGTTCTTC CASSESGDSSYNEQFF
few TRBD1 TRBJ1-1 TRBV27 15 TGTGCCAGCAGTTGGGACAGACTAATGAACACTGAAGCTTTCTTT CASSWDRLMNTEAFF
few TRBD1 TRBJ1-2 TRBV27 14 TGTGCCAGCAGGGACAGGGGCGAACCCTATGGCTACACCTTC CASRDRGEPYGYTF
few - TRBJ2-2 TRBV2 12 TGTGCCAGCAAGGTAGACAGCCCAGGGATGTTTTTT CASKVDSPGMFF
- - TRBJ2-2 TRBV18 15 TGTGCCAGCTTTAAAAGCCAGGGGAGGACCGGGGAGCTGTTTTTT CASFKSQGRTGELFF
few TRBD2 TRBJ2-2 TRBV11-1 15 TGTGCCAGCAGCTTTGTAGCGGGAGCCACCGGGGAGCTGTTTTTT CASSFVAGATGELFF